The T cell receptor beta chain under discussion was sequenced for a study of identical twins. Overall study findings and caveats: Because invariant MAIT and iNKT cells could be present, zero-insertion analyses could be partly confounded.

TCRdb re-called the 5' RACE reads with MiXCR, one entry per CDR3 protein. The sample records about 500,000 distinct CDR3 sequences, over 11% being singletons. This clonotype was recorded many times. Its cognate antigen is unknown. V was shortened by 8 bases and J by 8 bases, with 17 bases between the two germline ends. The length of the CDR3 is 13 residues. Per germline, CDR1 ENHRY and CDR2 SYGVKD. These data also featured in a second study, about yellow fever vaccine responses in identical twins.

This clonotype was obtained from a woman under 30 in good health. The sequencing sample was made of CD4+ T cells sorted from blood. The V gene is TRBV10-3, the J gene TRBJ2-3; tentative D call: TRBD2 (6 bases). The CDR3 region is CAIGRGGVGTQYF. In DNA, the CDR3 is TGTGCCATCGGGCGGGGAGGTGTTGGTACGCAGTATTTT.